The 9 T cell receptor beta chains presented below share a single source sample, sequenced in a study of T cell repertoires in aging, cancer and after chemotherapy. A mixed TRB-A/B primer pool amplified rearranged TRB by multiplex touch-down PCR. TCRdb redid the calling of the multiplex PCR reads with MiXCR, one entry per CDR3 protein. The sample has 9,300 or so distinct CDR3 sequences; roughly 36% are singletons. Amplification of TCR beta used genomic DNA extracted from peripheral blood. The material sequenced was blood. These receptors originate from a human donor in good health.

This clonotype was observed a few times. This chain connects TRBV15 to TRBJ2-3; 10 nucleotides line up with TRBD1. Germline CDR1 LNHNV, CDR2 YYDKDF (reference sequence). The CDR3 spans 15 residues. Trimming cost V 2 bases and J 6 bases; bases outside gene matches: 5. CDR3 in amino acids: CATSRRGQGFDTQYF. CDR3 DNA sequence: TGTGCCACCAGCAGACGGGGACAGGGGTTCGATACGCAGTATTTT.

CDR3 coding DNA: TGTGCCAGCAGTGGGGGAGAGACCCAGTACTTC. This translates into CASSGGETQYF. The V and J genes are TRBV12-3 or TRBV12-4 and TRBJ2-5; TRBD1 or TRBD2 may be the D gene (5 bases each). CDR3 length: 11 amino acids. Deletions cut 5 bases from V and 4 bases from J, with 5 bases between.

The gene calls are TRBV6-4 and TRBJ1-2; D is ambiguous. In germline, CDR1 is MRHNA, CDR2 SNTAGT. V lost 4 bases and J 6 bases, leaving 18 bases between the germline ends. This CDR3 contains 15 residues. The CDR3 loop reads CASSALQVKINGYTF. In DNA, the CDR3 is TGTGCCAGCAGTGCTCTCCAGGTAAAAATCAATGGCTACACCTTC.

Relative to its sample, this clonotype is medium-sized. The V call is TRBV13, the J call TRBJ2-5; D might be TRBD2 (5 bases). Between the trimmed V and J ends, which lost 3 bases and 5 bases, there was a span of 16 bases. In germline, CDR1 is PRHDT, CDR2 FYEKMQ (reference sequence). CDR3 size: 15 residues. CDR3 sequence reads: CASSLSGSLGETQYF. The CDR3 nucleotides read TGTGCCAGCAGCTTGAGTGGGAGCTTAGGGGAGACCCAGTACTTC.

This clonotype has more than one count but fewer than ten. The rearrangement uses TRBV6-5 and TRBJ2-1; TRBD1 aligns across 9 bases. This CDR3 contains 16 residues. V lost 6 bases to trimming and J lost 5 bases; unmatched junction nucleotides: 11. Germline values: CDR1 MNHEY, CDR2 SVGAGI. CDR3 bases: TGTGCCAGCAGCCCCTTGGGGACAGGGAGGAACAATGAGCAGTTCTTC. Protein product: CASSPLGTGRNNEQFF.

In this sample, this clonotype turned up a few times. The chain combines TRBV11-1 with TRBJ2-1; 11 bases align to TRBD2. Germline V lookup: CDR1 SGHAT, CDR2 FQDESV (reference sequence). With 2 bases clipped from V and 3 bases from J, the junction kept 9 bases outside the gene matches. This CDR3 spans 18 amino acids. In DNA, the CDR3 is TGTGCCAGCAGCTTATTCCTAGCGGGGGGCCAACTCTACAATGAGCAGTTCTTC. Encoded protein: CASSLFLAGGQLYNEQFF.

This clonotype was seen a handful of times. The V gene is TRBV6-1, the J gene TRBJ2-7; D call uncertain. The CDR3 extends over 13 amino acids. CDR1 is MNHNS, CDR2 SASEGT, per germline. Trimming stripped 5 bases from V and 3 bases from J, with 11 bases between. CDR3 nucleotides: TGTGCCAGCAGTTACGAAGCAGACTACGAGCAGTACTTC. Translated: CASSYEADYEQYF.

This clonotype was recorded a few times. The chain is built from TRBV15 and TRBJ1-5, with 9 positions matching TRBD1. Germline trimming cut 1 base from V and 8 bases from J; bases unmatched to any gene: 3. CDR3 length equals 14 residues. Germline CDR1 is LNHNV and CDR2 is YYDKDF (reference sequence). The CDR3 DNA is TGTGCCACCAGCAGAGGGGACAGGGAGGAGCCCCAGCATTTT. Residues: CATSRGDREEPQHF.

The chain is built from TRBV6-5 and TRBJ2-5; D tentatively reads TRBD1 or TRBD2 (6 bases each). The CDR3 consists of 16 residues. V shed 4 bases and J shed 1 base, with 16 bases lying between them. Germline-derived CDR1 and CDR2 are MNHEY and SVGAGI. CDR3: CASSLRGVYPQETQYF. In DNA, the CDR3 is TGTGCCAGCAGTTTAAGGGGGGTCTACCCCCAAGAGACCCAGTACTTC.